This T cell receptor (beta chain) was sequenced in a study of technical replicates of blood from several donors. CDR1 SGHDN and CDR2 FVKESK come from the germline V gene. This CDR3 spans 14 amino acids. Deletions cut 5 bases from V and 7 bases from J, with 17 bases between. Data came from immunoSEQ multiplex PCR; TCRdb stores just in-frame clones and leaves some out. Among 80,000 to 90,000 clones listed, 94% were seen once. The gene calls are TRBV14 and TRBJ1-1; possibly TRBD1 for D (5 bases). Sequencing was performed on T cells isolated from PBMCs. This receptor was taken from a human donor in good health. The CDR3 nucleotides read TGTGCCAGCAGCTCGTCGAAGTTCAGGGTTGAAGCTTTCTTT. This translates into CASSSSKFRVEAFF.